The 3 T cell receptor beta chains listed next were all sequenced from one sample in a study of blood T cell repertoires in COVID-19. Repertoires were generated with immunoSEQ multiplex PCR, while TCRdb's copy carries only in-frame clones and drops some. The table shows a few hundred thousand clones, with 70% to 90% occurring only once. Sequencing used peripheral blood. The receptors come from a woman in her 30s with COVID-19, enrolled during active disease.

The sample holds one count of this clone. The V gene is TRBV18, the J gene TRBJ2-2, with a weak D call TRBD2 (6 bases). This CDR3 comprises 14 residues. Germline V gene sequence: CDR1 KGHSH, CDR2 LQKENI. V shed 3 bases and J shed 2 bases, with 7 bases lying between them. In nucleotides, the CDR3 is TGTGCCAGCTCACCTAGCGGTAACACCGGGGAGCTGTTTTTT. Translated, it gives CASSPSGNTGELFF.

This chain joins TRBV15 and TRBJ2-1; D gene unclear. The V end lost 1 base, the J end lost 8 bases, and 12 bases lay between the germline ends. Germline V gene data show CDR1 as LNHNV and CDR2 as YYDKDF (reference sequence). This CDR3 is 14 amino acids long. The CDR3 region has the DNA TGTGCCACCAGCAGAGGGAGTAGCTTCGATGAGCAGTTCTTC. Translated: CATSRGSSFDEQFF.

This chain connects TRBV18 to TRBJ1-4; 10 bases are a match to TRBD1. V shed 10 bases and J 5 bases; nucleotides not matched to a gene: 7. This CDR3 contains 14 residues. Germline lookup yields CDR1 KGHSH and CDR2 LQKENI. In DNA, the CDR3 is TGTGCCACCCGAAGGGGACAGGGGAATGAAAAACTGTTTTTT. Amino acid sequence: CATRRGQGNEKLFF.